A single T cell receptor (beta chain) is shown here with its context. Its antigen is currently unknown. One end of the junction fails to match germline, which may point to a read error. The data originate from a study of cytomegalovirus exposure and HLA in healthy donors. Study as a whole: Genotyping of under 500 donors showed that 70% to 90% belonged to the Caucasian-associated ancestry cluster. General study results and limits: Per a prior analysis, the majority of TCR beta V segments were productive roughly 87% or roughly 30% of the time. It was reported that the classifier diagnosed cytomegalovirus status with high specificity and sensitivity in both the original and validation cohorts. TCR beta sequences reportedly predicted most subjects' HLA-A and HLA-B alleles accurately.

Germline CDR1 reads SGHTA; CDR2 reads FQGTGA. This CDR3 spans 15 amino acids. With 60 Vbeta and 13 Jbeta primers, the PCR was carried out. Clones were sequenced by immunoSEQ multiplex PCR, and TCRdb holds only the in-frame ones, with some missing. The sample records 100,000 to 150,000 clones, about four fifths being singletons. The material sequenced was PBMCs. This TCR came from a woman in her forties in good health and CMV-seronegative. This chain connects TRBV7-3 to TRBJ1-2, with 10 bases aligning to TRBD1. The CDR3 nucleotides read TGTGCCAGCAGCGTCACCGGGACAGGGGACTATGGCTACCCCTTC. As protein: CASSVTGTGDYGYPF.